This T cell receptor (beta chain) stems from a study of spatial heterogeneity in lung cancer (dated by TCRdb to 2018 to 2020). Study-level background: More beta-chain than alpha-chain transcripts were consistently detected, likely reflecting higher beta-chain transcript abundance. At surgery, 200 to 250 tumor regions, 61 to 75 matched nontumor lung samples and a few dozen PBMC samples were TCR-sequenced for both alpha and beta chains. In non-small cell lung cancer, the study quantitatively compared TCR alpha and beta repertoires across several tumor regions, matched nontumor lung, and blood. In the raw uncorrected reads, each unique combination of TCR and UMI appeared on average more than ten times. The study linked features of the TCR repertoire to counts of nonsynonymous mutations, which were determined by whole-exome sequencing of tumor tissue. General conclusions and limits of the study: Additional single-cell paired TCR alpha and beta sequencing was considered necessary to confirm, at a functional level, the hypothesis that regional TCRs recognize regional mutations. Ubiquitous expanded tumor TCRs showed up in blood more often at tumor resection than at routine follow-up.

The time point label, read with the paper, signifies: sample taken at primary tumor resection. Donors were some 67 patients with early-stage, untreated non-small cell lung cancer from the lung TRACERx cohort. For TCR sequencing, whole RNA was extracted from tumor and nontumor lung tissue, or from cryopreserved PBMC samples, and no cell sorting was done. Only patients for whom sufficient RNA was available from at least two tumor regions were selected for TCR sequencing. This clonotype was observed at least ten times. The antigen it recognizes is unknown. No clone much larger than this one lies a single base away; base qualities are absent. Libraries came from 5' RACE. Sequencing took place on a NextSeq 500. The TCR library protocol attached a unique molecular identifier to each TCR cDNA molecule to allow correction of PCR and sequencing errors. Turning to the authors' computational methods: TCR identification, UMI-based error correction and CDR3 extraction were all carried out with Decombinator tools. TCRs above a frequency of 2 per 1,000, corresponding to the top 1% of the tumor frequency distribution, were defined as expanded. Renyi diversity was computed with the R vegan package after each repertoire had been subsampled 100 times to 5,000 TCRs. CDR3 similarity networks were built from amino acid triplet string-kernel similarity, connecting CDR3s with pairwise similarity above 0.82. TCRdb passed the public sequencing reads through fastp at Q25 and MiXCR, retaining productive beta sequences. A single entry per CDR3 protein holds the most common genes and DNA from its merged rows. What appears here as the V and J calls and clone size reflects TCRdb's work, not the paper's. Recorded for this sample are 90,000 to 95,000 distinct CDR3 sequences; about an eighth of them occurred a single time. The top ten clonotypes cover about two fifths of the sample.

The receptor comes from a male donor with early-stage non-small cell lung cancer. The starting material was PBMCs, obtained at surgery.

The CDR3: CASSLGSLYEQYF. The bases read TGTGCCAGCAGCTTAGGGAGTTTATACGAGCAGTACTTC. This sequence uses TRBV7-2 and TRBJ2-7, with the D gene not clear enough to name. Via the germline V gene, CDR1 is SGHTA and CDR2 FQGNSA. The CDR3, cysteine through phenylalanine, is 13 amino acids long. The kept DNA is CDR3 alone, 39 bases in frame from the first base. V and J are truncated by 1 base and 4 bases respectively, leaving an intervening sequence of 8 bases.